This T cell receptor beta chain is from a study of long-term antiretroviral therapy in people with HIV. The run of the v3.0 immunoSEQ assay was at survey level. Sequencing set out to capture about 40,000-50,000 T-cell genomes per sample. Here immunoSEQ multiplex PCR was the method, and the copy in TCRdb shows in-frame clones only, minus some. In the table there are 48,000 or so clones, about 86% of which are singletons. The CDR3 has 17 amino acids. V was cut by 6 bases and J by 2 bases, with 17 bases left in between. Germline values: CDR1 MDHEN, CDR2 SYDVKM. Specimens carried about 0.9-11 million cryopreserved PBMC before DNA extraction.

The chain recombines TRBV28 with TRBJ2-6, with D unclear. The receptor comes from a woman between 18 and 29 years old with HIV. The sample in question was unsorted PBMCs, obtained 0.8 years after starting antiretroviral therapy. The CDR3 DNA is TGTGCCAGCAGCACGCCGGACGGGCACGCTGGGGCCAACGTCCTGACTTTC. It is translated as CASSTPDGHAGANVLTF.